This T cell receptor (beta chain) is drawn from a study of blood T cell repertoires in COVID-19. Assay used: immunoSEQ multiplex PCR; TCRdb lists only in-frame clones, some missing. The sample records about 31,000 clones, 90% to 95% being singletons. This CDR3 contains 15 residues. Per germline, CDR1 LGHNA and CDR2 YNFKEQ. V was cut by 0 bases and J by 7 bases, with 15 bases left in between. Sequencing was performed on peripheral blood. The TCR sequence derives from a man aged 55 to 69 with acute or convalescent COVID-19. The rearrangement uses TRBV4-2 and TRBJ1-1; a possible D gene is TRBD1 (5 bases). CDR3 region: CASSQEYRGTNEAFF. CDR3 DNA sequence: TGTGCCAGCAGCCAAGAATATAGGGGTACCAATGAAGCTTTCTTT.